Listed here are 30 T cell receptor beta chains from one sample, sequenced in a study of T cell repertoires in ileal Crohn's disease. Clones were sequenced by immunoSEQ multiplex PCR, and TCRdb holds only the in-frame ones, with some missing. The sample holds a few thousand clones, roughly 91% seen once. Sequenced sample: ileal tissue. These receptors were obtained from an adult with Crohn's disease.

The CDR3 DNA reads TGTGCCATCAGTGAGTCGGAGGAGGGGGCCTACTCCTACGAGCAGTACTTC. Its translation: CAISESEEGAYSYEQYF. The rearrangement uses TRBV10-3 and TRBJ2-7, with D possibly TRBD1 on 7 matching bases. V was cut by 0 bases and J by 0 bases, with 15 bases left in between. This CDR3 is built from 17 residues. CDR1 and CDR2 (germline): ENHRY, SYGVKD.

DNA of the CDR3: TGTGCCAGCAGCTTAGTGGAGGGGTCCTACAATGAGCAGTTCTTC. Its translation: CASSLVEGSYNEQFF. The chain employs TRBV7-8 and TRBJ2-1; tentative D call: TRBD2 (6 bases). The CDR3 runs to 15 residues. V lost 1 base and J 1 base, leaving 8 bases between the germline ends. Germline V gene lookup returns CDR1 SGHVS and CDR2 FQNEAQ.

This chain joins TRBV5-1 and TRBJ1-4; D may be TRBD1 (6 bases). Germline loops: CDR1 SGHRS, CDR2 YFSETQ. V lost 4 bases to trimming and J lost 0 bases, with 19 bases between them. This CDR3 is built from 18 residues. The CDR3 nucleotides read TGCGCCAGCAGCGTTGGAAGGGGGGCTGGGGCAACTAATGAAAAACTGTTTTTT. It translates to CASSVGRGAGATNEKLFF.

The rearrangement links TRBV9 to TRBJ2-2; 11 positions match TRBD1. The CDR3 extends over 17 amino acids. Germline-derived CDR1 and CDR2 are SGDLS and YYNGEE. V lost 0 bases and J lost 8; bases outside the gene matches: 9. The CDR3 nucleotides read TGTGCCAGCAGCGTAGGATCAGGACAGGGGGCGCGGGGGGAGCTGTTTTTT. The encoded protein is CASSVGSGQGARGELFF. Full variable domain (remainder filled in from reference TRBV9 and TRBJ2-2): DSGVTQTPKHLITATGQRVTLRCSPRSGDLSVYWYQQSLDQGLQFLIQYYNGEERAKGNILERFSAQQFPDLHSELNLSSLELGDSALYFCASSVGSGQGARGELFFGEGSRLTVL.

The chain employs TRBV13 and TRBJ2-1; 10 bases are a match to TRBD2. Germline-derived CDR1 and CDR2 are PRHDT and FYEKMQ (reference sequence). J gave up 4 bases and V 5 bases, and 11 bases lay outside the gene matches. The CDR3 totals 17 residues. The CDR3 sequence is CASSPDPSGGAYNEQFF. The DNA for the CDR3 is TGTGCCAGCAGCCCCGACCCTAGCGGGGGCGCATACAATGAGCAGTTCTTC.

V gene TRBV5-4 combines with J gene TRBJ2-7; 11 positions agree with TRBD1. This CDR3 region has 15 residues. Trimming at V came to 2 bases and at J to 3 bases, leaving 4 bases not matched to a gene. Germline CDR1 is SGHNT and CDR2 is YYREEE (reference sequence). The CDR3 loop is CASSLRGQGDYEQYF. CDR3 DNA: TGTGCCAGCAGCTTACGGGGACAGGGGGACTACGAGCAGTACTTC.

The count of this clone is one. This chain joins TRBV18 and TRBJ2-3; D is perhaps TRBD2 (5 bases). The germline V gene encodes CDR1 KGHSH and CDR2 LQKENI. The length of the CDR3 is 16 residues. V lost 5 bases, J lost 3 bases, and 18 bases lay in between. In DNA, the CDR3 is TGTGCCAGCTCAAAAGGAGGAGCGGTCGTGACAGATACGCAGTATTTT. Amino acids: CASSKGGAVVTDTQYF.

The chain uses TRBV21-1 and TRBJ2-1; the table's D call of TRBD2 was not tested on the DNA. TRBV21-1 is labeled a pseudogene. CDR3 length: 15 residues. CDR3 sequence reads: CASSDPSGSESEQFF. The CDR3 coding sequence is TGTGCCAGCAGCGACCCTAGCGGGAGTGAGAGTGAGCAGTTCTTC.

The CDR3 region is CSVVWGSYEQYF. In nucleotides, the CDR3 is TGCAGCGTTGTTTGGGGGTCGTACGAGCAGTACTTC. V gene TRBV29-1 combines with J gene TRBJ2-7; D may correspond to TRBD1 or TRBD2 (5 bases each). V lost 4 bases and J lost 4, with 11 bases in between. Germline V gene sequence: CDR1 SQVTM, CDR2 ANQGSEA. CDR3 length: 12 residues.

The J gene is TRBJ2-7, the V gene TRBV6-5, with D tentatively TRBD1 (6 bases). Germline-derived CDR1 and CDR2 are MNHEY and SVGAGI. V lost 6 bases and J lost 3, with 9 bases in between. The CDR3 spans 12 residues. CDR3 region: CASSRTDYEQYF. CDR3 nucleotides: TGTGCCAGCAGCCGGACAGACTACGAGCAGTACTTC.

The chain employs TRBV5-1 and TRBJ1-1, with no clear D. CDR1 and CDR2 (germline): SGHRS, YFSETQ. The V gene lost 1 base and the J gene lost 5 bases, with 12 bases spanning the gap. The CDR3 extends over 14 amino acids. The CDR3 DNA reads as TGCGCCAGCAGCTTGTTCGGGGAAGGGACTGAAGCTTTCTTT. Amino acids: CASSLFGEGTEAFF. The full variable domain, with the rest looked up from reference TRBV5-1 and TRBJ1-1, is KAGVTQTPRYLIKTRGQQVTLSCSPISGHRSVSWYQQTPGQGLQFLFEYFSETQRNKGNFPGRFSGRQFSNSRSEMNVSTLELGDSALYLCASSLFGEGTEAFFGQGTRLTVV.

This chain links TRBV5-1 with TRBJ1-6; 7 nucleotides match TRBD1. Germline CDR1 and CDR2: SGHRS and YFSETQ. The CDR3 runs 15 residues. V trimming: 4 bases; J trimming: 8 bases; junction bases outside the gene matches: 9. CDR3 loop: CASSVQTGPDSPLHF. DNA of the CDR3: TGCGCCAGCAGCGTACAGACAGGGCCGGATTCACCCCTCCACTTT.

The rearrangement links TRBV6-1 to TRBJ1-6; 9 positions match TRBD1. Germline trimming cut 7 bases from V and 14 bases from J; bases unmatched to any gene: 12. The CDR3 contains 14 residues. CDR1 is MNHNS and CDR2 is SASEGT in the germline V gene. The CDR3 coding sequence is TGTGCCAGCACTAACCCCGGGACAGGGTTCACCCTCCACTTT. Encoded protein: CASTNPGTGFTLHF.

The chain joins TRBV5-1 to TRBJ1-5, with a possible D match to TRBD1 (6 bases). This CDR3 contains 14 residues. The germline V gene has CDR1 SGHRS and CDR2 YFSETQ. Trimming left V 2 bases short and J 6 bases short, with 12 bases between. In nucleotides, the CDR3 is TGCGCCAGCAGCTTAGCGGGGGCCGGTCAGCCCCAGCATTTT. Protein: CASSLAGAGQPQHF.

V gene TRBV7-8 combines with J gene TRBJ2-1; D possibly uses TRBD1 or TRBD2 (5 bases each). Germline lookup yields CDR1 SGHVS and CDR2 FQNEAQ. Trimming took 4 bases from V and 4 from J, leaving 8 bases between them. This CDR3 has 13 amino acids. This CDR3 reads CASSSREYNEQFF. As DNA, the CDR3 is TGTGCCAGCAGCTCCAGGGAGTACAATGAGCAGTTCTTC.

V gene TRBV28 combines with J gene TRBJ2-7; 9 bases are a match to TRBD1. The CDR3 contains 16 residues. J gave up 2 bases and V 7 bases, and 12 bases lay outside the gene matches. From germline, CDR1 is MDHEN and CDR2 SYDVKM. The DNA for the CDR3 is TGTGCCAGCACCCCCGGGACAGGGTCGGGAACCTACGAGCAGTACTTC. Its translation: CASTPGTGSGTYEQYF.

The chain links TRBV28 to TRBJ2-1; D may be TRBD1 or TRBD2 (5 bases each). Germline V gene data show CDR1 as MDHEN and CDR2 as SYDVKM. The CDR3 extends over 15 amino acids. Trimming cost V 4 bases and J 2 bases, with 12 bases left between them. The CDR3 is CASSSTGLAYNEQFF. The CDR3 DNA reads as TGTGCCAGCAGTTCCACAGGACTGGCCTACAATGAGCAGTTCTTC.

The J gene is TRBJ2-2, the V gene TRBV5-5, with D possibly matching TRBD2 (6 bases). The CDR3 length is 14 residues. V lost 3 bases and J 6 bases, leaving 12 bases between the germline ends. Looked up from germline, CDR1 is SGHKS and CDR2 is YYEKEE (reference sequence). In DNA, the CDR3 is TGTGCCAGCAGCTCCACGGGGGATGCCGGGGAGCTGTTTTTT. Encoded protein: CASSSTGDAGELFF.

CDR3 sequence: CASSVGNSPLHF. The CDR3 region has the DNA TGCGCCAGCAGTGTAGGAAATTCACCCCTCCACTTT. The rearrangement joins TRBV10-1 to TRBJ1-6, with D unclear. V was shortened by 4 bases and J by 7 bases, with 5 bases between the two germline ends. Germline loops: CDR1 WNHNN, CDR2 SYGVQD (reference sequence). The CDR3 runs to 12 residues.

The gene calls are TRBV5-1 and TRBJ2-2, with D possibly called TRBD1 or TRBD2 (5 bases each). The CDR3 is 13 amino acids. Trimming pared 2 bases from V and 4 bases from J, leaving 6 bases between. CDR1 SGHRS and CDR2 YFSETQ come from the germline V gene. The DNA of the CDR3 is TGCGCCAGCAGCTTTGGGGGCACCGGGGAGCTGTTTTTT. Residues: CASSFGGTGELFF.

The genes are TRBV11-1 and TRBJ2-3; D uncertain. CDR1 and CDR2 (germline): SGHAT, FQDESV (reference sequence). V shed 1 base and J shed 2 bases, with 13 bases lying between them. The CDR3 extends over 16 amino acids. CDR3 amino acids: CASSLGGPVPTDTQYF. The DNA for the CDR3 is TGTGCCAGCAGCTTAGGTGGTCCGGTCCCCACAGATACGCAGTATTTT.

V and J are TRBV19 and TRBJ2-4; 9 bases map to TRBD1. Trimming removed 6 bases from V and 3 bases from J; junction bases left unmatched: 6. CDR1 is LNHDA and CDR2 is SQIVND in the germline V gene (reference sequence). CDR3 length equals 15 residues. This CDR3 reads CASSTGGIGKNIQYF. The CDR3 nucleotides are TGTGCCAGTAGCACAGGGGGCATTGGCAAAAACATTCAGTACTTC.

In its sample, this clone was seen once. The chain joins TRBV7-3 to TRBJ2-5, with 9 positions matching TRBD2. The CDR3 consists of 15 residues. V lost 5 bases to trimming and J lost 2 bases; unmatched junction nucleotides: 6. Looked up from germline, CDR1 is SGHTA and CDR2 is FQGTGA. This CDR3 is CASSESGRPQETQYF. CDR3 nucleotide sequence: TGTGCCAGCAGCGAGAGCGGGAGGCCTCAAGAGACCCAGTACTTC.

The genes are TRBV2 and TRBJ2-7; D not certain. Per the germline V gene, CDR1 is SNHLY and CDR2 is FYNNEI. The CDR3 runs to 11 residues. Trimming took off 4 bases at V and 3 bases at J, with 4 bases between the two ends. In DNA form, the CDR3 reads TGTGCCAGCAGTGTGGGCTACGAGCAGTACTTC. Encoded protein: CASSVGYEQYF.

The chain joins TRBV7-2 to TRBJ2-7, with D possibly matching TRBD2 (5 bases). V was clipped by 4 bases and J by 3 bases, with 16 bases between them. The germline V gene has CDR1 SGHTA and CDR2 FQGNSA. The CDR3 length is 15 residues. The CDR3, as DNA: TGTGCCAGCAGCTCCGTAGCGCTGAACGTCTACGAGCAGTACTTC. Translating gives CASSSVALNVYEQYF. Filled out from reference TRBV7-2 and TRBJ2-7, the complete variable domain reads GAGVSQSPSNKVTEKGKDVELRCDPISGHTALYWYRQSLGQGLEFLIYFQGNSAPDKSGLPSDRFSAERTGGSVSTLTIQRTQQEDSAVYLCASSSVALNVYEQYFGPGTRLTVT.

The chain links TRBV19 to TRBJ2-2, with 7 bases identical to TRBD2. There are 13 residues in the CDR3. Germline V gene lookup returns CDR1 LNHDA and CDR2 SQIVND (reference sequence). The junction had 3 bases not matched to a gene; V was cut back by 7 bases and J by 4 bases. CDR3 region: CASTAGATGELFF. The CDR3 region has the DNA TGTGCCAGTACGGCGGGAGCCACCGGGGAGCTGTTTTTT.

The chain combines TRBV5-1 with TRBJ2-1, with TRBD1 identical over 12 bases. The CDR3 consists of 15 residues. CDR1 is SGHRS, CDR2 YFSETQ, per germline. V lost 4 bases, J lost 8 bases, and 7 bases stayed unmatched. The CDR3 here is CASSRDRGPIDEQFF. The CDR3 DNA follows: TGCGCCAGCAGCAGGGACAGGGGGCCTATCGATGAGCAGTTCTTC.

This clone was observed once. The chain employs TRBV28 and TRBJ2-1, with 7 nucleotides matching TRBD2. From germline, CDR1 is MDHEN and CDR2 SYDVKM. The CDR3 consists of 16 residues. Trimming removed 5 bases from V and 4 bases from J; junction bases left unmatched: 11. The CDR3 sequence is CASSQSRPSGYNEQFF. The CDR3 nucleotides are TGTGCCAGCAGTCAATCCCGGCCTAGCGGATACAATGAGCAGTTCTTC.

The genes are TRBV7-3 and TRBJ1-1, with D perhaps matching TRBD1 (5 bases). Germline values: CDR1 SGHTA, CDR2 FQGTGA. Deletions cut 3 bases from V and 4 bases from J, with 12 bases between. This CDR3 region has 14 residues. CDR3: CASSFKDSGTEAFF. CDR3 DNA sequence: TGTGCCAGCAGCTTTAAAGACAGTGGCACTGAAGCTTTCTTT.

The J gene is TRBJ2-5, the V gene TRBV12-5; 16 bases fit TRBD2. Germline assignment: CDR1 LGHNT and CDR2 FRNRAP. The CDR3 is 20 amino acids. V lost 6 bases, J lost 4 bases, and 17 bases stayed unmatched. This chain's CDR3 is CASGHIPGTSGGALVETQYF. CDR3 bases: TGTGCTAGTGGCCATATTCCCGGGACTAGCGGGGGGGCCCTGGTAGAGACCCAGTACTTC.